This passage covers 5 T cell receptor beta chains from one sample sequenced in a study of OX40 agonist ivuxolimab in advanced cancers. TCRdb's table, derived via immunoSEQ multiplex PCR, lists solely in-frame clones and lacks some. Among 62,000 or so clones listed, approximately 89% were seen once. Sequenced material: CD4+ or CD8+ T cells sorted from blood, taken in a trial of the OX40 agonist ivuxolimab. The receptors were sampled from an adult with an advanced solid tumor such as melanoma, head and neck, liver or kidney cancer.

The chain combines TRBV6-1 with TRBJ2-4, with 9 bases identical to TRBD2. The length of the CDR3 is 13 residues. Germline V gene lookup returns CDR1 MNHNS and CDR2 SASEGT. V gave up 5 bases and J gave up 4 bases; unmatched junction bases: 0. CDR3 loop: CASSSGRKNIQYF. CDR3 coding DNA: TGTGCCAGCAGTAGCGGGAGGAAAAACATTCAGTACTTC.

The rearrangement links TRBV18 to TRBJ1-3; TRBD1 might be the D (5 bases). The ends were cut back, 0 bases at V and 4 bases at J, with 10 bases in the middle. The CDR3 loop spans 15 amino acids. Germline CDR1 reads KGHSH; CDR2 reads LQKENI. DNA of the CDR3: TGTGCCAGCTCACCACCAGGGGTGGCAGGAAACACCATATATTTT. This translates into CASSPPGVAGNTIYF.

This chain links TRBV19 with TRBJ1-5; D is undetermined. Trimming shortened V by 10 bases and J by 0 bases, and 13 bases separated the two germline ends. This CDR3 region has 14 residues. Germline loops: CDR1 LNHDA, CDR2 SQIVND (reference sequence). CDR3 sequence reads: CATCETVSNQPQHF. DNA of the CDR3: TGTGCCACCTGCGAGACGGTTAGCAATCAGCCCCAGCATTTT.

The rearrangement joins TRBV15 to TRBJ1-1, with D perhaps TRBD1 (5 bases). The V gene's germline CDR1 is LNHNV and CDR2 YYDKDF (reference sequence). The CDR3 consists of 15 residues. The ends were cut back, 1 base at V and 1 base at J, with 10 bases in the middle. The CDR3 sequence is CATSRGQLRNTEAFF. DNA for the CDR3: TGTGCCACCAGCAGAGGACAGCTACGGAACACTGAAGCTTTCTTT. Combining the CDR3 with reference TRBV15 and TRBJ1-1 gives the whole variable domain DAMVIQNPRYQVTQFGKPVTLSCSQTLNHNVMYWYQQKSSQAPKLLFHYYDKDFNNEADTPDNFQSRRPNTSFCFLDIRSPGLGDTAMYLCATSRGQLRNTEAFFGQGTRLTVV.

The chain joins TRBV7-8 to TRBJ2-5, with D tentatively TRBD1 (6 bases). Trimming stripped 5 bases from V and 5 bases from J, with 15 bases between. The germline V gene encodes CDR1 SGHVS and CDR2 FQNEAQ. This CDR3 comprises 14 residues. DNA of the CDR3: TGTGCCAGCAGCGTAAGGGGGTCGGAGGAGACCCAGTACTTC. Encoded protein: CASSVRGSEETQYF.